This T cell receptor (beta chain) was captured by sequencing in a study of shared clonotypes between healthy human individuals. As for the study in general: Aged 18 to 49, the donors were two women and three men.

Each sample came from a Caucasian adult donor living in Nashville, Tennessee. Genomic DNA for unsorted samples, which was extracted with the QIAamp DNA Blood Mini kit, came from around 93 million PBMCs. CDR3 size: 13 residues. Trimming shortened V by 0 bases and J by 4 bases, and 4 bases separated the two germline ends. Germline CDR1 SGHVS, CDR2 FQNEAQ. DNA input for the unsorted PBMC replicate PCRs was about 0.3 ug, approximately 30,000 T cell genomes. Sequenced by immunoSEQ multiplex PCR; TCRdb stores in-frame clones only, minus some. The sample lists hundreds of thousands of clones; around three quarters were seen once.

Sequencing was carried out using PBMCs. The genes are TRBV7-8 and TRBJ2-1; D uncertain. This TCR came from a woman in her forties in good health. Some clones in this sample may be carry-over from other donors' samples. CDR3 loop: CASSLANYNEQFF. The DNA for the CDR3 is TGTGCCAGCAGCTTAGCGAATTACAATGAGCAGTTCTTC.